Reported below is one TCR beta chain. Its cognate antigen is unknown. In each case, RNA was isolated and then reverse transcribed into cDNA as the sequencing template. TCRdb's copy holds only in-frame clones and misses some; the assay was immunoSEQ multiplex PCR. The data show fewer than 110,000 clones, just over 85% seen once. The data derive from a study of CD8+ T cells in alopecia areata. The wider study: The tofacitinib course ran for 6 to 18 months and was followed by 6 months off drug. Percent of scalp involved defined treated patients' severity scores.

This CDR3 has 13 residues. Germline CDR1 ENHRY, CDR2 SYGVKD. Deletions cut 9 bases from V and 1 base from J, with 12 bases between. Points from the study as a whole: Lesional tissue from the scalp (especially in alopecia totalis/universalis) showed higher clonality than normal scalp.

Treatment reported: oral pan-JAK inhibitor, 5-10 mg twice daily. The investigators collected lesional scalp punch biopsies and peripheral blood from alopecia areata patients. The input for sequencing was CD8+ T cells sorted from blood, taken at roughly week 30, from a patient treated with tofacitinib. The sequence was obtained from a human donor with alopecia areata. This chain links TRBV10-3 with TRBJ2-5, with D unresolved. The CDR3 loop reads CAINGPSQETQYF. The CDR3 DNA reads TGTGCCATTAACGGGCCATCCCAAGAGACCCAGTACTTC.